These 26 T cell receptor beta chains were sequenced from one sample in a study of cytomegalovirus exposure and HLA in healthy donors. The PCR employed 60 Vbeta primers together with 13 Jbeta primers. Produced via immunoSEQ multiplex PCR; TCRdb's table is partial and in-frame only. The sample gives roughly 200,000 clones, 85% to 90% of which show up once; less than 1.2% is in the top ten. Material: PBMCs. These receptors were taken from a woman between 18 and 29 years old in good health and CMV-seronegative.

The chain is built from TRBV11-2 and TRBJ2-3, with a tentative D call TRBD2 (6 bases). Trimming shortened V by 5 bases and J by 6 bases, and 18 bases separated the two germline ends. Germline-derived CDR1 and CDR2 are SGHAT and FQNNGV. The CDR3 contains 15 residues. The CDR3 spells CASSGRDFKDDTQYF. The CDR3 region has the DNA TGTGCCAGCAGCGGCCGGGACTTCAAGGACGATACGCAGTATTTT.

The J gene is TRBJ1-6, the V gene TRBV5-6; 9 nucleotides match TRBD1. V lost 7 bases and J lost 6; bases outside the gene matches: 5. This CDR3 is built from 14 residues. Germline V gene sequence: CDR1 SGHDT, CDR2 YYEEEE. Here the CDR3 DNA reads TGTGCCAGCGTAACGGGACAGGGTAATTCACCCCTCCACTTT. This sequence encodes CASVTGQGNSPLHF.

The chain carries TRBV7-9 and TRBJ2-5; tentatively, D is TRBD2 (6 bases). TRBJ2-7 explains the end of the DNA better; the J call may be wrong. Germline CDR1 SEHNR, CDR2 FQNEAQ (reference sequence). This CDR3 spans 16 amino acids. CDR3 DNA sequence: TGTGCCAGCAGCTCCGGGGGAGTCCCGCTCTCCTACGAGCAGTACTTC. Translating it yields CASSSGGVPLSYEQYF.

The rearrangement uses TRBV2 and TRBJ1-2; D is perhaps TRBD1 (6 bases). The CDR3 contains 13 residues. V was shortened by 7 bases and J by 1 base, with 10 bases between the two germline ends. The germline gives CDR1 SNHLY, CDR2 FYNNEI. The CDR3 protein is CASTLDSNYGYTF. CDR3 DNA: TGTGCCAGCACCCTGGACAGTAACTATGGCTACACCTTC. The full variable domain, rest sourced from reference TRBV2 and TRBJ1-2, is EPEVTQTPSHQVTQMGQEVILRCVPISNHLYFYWYRQILGQKVEFLVSFYNNEISEKSEIFDDQFSVERPDGSNFTLKIRSTKLEDSAMYFCASTLDSNYGYTFGSGTRLTVV.

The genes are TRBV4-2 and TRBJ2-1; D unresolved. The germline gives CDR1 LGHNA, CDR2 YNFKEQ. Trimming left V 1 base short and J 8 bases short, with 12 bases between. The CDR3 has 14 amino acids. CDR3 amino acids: CASSQGVLVDEQFF. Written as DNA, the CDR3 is TGTGCCAGCAGCCAAGGCGTCCTGGTAGATGAGCAGTTCTTC.

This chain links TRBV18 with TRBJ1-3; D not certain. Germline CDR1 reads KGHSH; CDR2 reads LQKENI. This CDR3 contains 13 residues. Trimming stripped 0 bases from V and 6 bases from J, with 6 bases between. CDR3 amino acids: CASSPPGLNTIYF. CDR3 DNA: TGTGCCAGCTCACCACCCGGGTTAAACACCATATATTTT.

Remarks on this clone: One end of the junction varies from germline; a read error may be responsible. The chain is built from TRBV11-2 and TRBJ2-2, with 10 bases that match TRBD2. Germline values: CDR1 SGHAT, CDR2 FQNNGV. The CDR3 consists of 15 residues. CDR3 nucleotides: TGTGCCAGCAGGAGACTAGCGGGTAGGACCGAGGAGCTGTTTTTT. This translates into CASRRLAGRTEELFF. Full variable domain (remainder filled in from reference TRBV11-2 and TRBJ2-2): EAGVAQSPRYKIIEKRQSVAFWCNPISGHATLYWYQQILGQGPKLLIQFQNNGVVDDSQLPKDRFSAERLKGVDSTLKIQPAKLEDSAVYLCASRRLAGRTEELFFGEGSRLTVL.

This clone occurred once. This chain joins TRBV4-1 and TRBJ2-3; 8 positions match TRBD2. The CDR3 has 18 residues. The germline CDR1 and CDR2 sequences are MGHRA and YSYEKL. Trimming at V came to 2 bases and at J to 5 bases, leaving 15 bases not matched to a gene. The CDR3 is CASSQKGVTGGPQDTQYF. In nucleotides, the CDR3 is TGCGCCAGCAGCCAAAAAGGGGTTACGGGAGGGCCTCAAGATACGCAGTATTTT.

The DNA of the CDR3 is TGTGCCAGCAGTGAATATAAGGGACTAGCGGGAGTTAGTGAGACCCAGTACTTC. This translates into CASSEYKGLAGVSETQYF. This sequence joins TRBV25-1 and TRBJ2-5; 14 bases agree with TRBD2. Germline trimming cut 0 bases from V and 5 bases from J; bases unmatched to any gene: 8. The CDR3 length is 18 residues. CDR1 is MGHDK, CDR2 SYGVNS, per germline.

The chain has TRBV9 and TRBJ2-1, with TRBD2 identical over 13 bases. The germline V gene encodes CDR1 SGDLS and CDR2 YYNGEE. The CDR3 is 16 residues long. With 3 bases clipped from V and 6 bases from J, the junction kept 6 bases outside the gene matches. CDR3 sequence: CASSAAGTSGTNEQFF. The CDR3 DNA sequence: TGTGCCAGCAGCGCCGCCGGGACTAGCGGGACCAATGAGCAGTTCTTC.

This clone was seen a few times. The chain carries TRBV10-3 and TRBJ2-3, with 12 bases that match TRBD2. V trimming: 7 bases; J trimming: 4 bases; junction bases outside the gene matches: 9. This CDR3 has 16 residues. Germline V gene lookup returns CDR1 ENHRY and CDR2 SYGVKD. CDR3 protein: CAITDGTSGQADTQYF. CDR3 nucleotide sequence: TGTGCCATCACTGATGGGACTAGCGGGCAAGCAGATACGCAGTATTTT.

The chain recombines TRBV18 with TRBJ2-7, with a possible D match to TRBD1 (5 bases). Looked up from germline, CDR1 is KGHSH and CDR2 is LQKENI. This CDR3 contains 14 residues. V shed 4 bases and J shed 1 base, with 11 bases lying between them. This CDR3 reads CASSLRKGSYEQYF. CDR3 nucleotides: TGTGCCAGCTCACTCCGGAAGGGGTCCTACGAGCAGTACTTC. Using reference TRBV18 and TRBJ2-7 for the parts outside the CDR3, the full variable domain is NAGVMQNPRHLVRRRGQEARLRCSPMKGHSHVYWYRQLPEEGLKFMVYLQKENIIDESGMPKERFSAEFPKEGPSILRIQQVVRGDSAAYFCASSLRKGSYEQYFGPGTRLTVT.

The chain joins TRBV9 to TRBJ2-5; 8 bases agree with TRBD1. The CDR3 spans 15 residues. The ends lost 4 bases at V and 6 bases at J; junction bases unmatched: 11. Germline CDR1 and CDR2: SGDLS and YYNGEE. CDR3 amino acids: CASSPRDRPPQTQYF. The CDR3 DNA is TGTGCCAGCAGCCCTCGGGACAGGCCCCCGCAGACCCAGTACTTC.

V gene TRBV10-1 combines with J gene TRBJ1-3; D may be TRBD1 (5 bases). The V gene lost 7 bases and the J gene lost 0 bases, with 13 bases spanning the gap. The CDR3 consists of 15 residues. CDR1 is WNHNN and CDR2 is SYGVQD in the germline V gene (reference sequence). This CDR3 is CASTPGQGSGNTIYF. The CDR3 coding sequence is TGCGCCAGCACCCCAGGTCAGGGCTCTGGAAACACCATATATTTT.

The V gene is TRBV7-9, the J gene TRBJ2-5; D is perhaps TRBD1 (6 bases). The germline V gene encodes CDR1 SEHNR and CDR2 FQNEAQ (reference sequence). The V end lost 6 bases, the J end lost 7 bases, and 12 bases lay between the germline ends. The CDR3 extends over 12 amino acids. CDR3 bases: TGTGCCAGCAGGTTGGGGGCTGGGACCCAGTACTTC. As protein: CASRLGAGTQYF.

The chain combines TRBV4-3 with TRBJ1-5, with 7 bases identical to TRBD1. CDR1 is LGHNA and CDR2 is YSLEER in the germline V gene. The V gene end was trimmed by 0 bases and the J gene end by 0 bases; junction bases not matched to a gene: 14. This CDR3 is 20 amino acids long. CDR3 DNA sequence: TGCGCCAGCAGCCAAGAACTTCGAAAACAGGGGATTTATAGCAATCAGCCCCAGCATTTT. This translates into CASSQELRKQGIYSNQPQHF.

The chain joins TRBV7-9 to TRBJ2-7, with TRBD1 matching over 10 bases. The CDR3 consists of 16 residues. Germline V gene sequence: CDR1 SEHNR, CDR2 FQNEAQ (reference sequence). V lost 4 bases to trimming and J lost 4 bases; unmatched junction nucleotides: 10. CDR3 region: CASSWSSGTGAYEQYF. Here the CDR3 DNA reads TGTGCCAGCAGCTGGTCGTCCGGGACAGGGGCTTACGAGCAGTACTTC.

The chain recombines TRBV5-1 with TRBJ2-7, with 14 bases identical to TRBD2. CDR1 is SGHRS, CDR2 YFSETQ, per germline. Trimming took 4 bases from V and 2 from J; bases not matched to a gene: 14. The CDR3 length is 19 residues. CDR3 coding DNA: TGCGCCAGCAGCGTCACCGGACTAGCGGGAGGCGAACGCGCCTACGAGCAGTACTTC. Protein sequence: CASSVTGLAGGERAYEQYF.

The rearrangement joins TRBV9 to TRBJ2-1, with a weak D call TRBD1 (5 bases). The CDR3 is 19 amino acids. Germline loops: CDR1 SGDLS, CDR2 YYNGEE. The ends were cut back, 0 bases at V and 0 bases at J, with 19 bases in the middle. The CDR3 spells CASSVEGRQRQSSYNEQFF. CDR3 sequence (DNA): TGTGCCAGCAGCGTAGAGGGGCGACAGCGCCAGAGCTCCTACAATGAGCAGTTCTTC.

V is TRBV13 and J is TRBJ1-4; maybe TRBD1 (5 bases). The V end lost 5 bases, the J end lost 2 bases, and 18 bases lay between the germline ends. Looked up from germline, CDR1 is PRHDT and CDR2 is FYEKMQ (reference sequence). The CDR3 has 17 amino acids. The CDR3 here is CASSPWGLSGTNEKLFF. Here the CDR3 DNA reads TGTGCCAGCAGCCCCTGGGGACTTTCGGGTACTAATGAAAAACTGTTTTTT.

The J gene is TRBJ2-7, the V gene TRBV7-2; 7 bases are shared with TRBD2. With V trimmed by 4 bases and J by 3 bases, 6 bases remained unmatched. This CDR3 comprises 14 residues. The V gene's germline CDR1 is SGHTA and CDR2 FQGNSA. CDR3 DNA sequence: TGTGCCAGCAGCTCTTCTAGCGGAAACTACGAGCAGTACTTC. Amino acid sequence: CASSSSSGNYEQYF. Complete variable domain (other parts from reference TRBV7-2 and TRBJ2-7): GAGVSQSPSNKVTEKGKDVELRCDPISGHTALYWYRQSLGQGLEFLIYFQGNSAPDKSGLPSDRFSAERTGGSVSTLTIQRTQQEDSAVYLCASSSSSGNYEQYFGPGTRLTVT.

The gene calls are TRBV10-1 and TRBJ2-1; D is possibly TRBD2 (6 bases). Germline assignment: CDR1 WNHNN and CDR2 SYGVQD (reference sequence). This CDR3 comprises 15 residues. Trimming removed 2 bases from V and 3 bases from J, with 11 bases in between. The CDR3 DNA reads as TGCGCCAGCAGTGAGCGTCGCGGGGACTACAATGAGCAGTTCTTC. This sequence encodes CASSERRGDYNEQFF.

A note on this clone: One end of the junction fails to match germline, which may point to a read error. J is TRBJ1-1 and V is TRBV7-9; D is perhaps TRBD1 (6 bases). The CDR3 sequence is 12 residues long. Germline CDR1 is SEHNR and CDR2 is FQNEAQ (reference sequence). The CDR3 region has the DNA TGTTCCAGCAGCTCCCGAGGGGGAGAAGCTTTCTTT. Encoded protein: CSSSSRGGEAFF. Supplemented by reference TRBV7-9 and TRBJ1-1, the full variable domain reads DTGVSQNPRHKITKRGQNVTFRCDPISEHNRLYWYRQTLGQGPEFLTYFQNEAQLEKSRLLSDRFSAERPKGSFSTLEIQRTEQGDSAMYLCSSSSRGGEAFFGQGTRLTVV.

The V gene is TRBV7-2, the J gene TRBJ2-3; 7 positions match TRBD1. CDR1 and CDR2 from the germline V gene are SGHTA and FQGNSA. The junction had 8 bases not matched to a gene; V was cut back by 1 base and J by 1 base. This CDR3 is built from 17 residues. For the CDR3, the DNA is TGTGCCAGCAGCTTAGGACAGGGTATTAGTGGCACAGATACGCAGTATTTT. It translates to CASSLGQGISGTDTQYF.

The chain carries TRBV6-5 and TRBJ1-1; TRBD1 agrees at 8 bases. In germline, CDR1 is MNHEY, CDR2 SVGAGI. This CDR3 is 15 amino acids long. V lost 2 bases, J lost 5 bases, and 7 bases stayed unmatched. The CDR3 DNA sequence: TGTGCCAGCAGTTACACTGACAGGGGCGGGACTGAAGCTTTCTTT. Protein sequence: CASSYTDRGGTEAFF.

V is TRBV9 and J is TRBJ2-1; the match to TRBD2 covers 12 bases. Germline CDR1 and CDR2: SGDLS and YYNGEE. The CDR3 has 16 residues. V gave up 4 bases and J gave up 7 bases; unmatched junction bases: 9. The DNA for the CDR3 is TGTGCCAGCAGCACACGGACTAGCGGGAAAGAAAATGAGCAGTTCTTC. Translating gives CASSTRTSGKENEQFF.